A selection of T cell receptor beta chains follows, all from one sample in a study of shared clonotypes between healthy human individuals. Clones were sequenced by immunoSEQ multiplex PCR, and TCRdb holds only the in-frame ones, with some missing. The profile covers some 790,000 clones, with 72% appearing a single time and under 2% taken by the ten largest. Specimen: memory CD4+ T cells sorted from blood. Every receptor here comes from a woman aged 25-40 years in good health. Both conserved end residues are part of each CDR3. A D gene is named only where the DNA matches it firmly. Size values are once, few and many counts, or a class for expanded clones, and some rows have none.

TRBJ1-4 TRBV28 TRBD1 - TGTGCCAGCAGTTTGGGGACAGGGGGCAATGAAAAACTGTTTTTT CASSLGTGGNEKLFF
TRBJ2-7 TRBV5-1 - - TGCGCCAGCAGCTTACAGGGTCCAGGCTACGAGCAGTACTTC CASSLQGPGYEQYF
TRBJ2-5 TRBV11-2 - few TGTGCCAGCAGCAAAGGTTGGGCGGGAGAGACCCAGTACTTC CASSKGWAGETQYF
TRBJ2-3 TRBV27 TRBD2 - TGTGCCAGCAGTTCCCCGACTAGCGGGGTCACAGATACGCAGTATTTT CASSSPTSGVTDTQYF
TRBJ2-3 TRBV5-1 TRBD2 - TGCGCCAGCAGCGCCGAGTTGGTAGCGGGAGGGCCAGATACGCAGTATTTT CASSAELVAGGPDTQYF
TRBJ1-5 TRBV18 - many TGTGCCAGCTCACCAATGGGTGCTTGGAGCGAGGTCCAGCATTTT CASSPMGAWSEVQHF
TRBJ1-3 TRBV10-3 - - TGTGCCATCCGTTCCTTTGACGGAAACACCATATATTTT CAIRSFDGNTIYF
TRBJ2-1 TRBV9 - - TGTGCCAGCAGCGTATTCCCACAGGGATATTACAATGAGCAGTTCTTC CASSVFPQGYYNEQFF
TRBJ2-4 TRBV5-4 TRBD2 - TGTGCCAGCAGCACGGGGACTAGCGGGAGAGGGCAAAACATTCAGTACTTC CASSTGTSGRGQNIQYF
TRBJ2-5 TRBV28 - - TGTGCCAGCAGCTCCTTAATGAGGGCGGGGACCCAGTACTTC CASSSLMRAGTQYF
TRBJ2-7 TRBV11-2 - - TGTGCCAGCAGCTCGGACTACATTGGATACGAGCAGTACTTC CASSSDYIGYEQYF
TRBJ2-5 TRBV30 TRBD2 - TGTGCCTGGAGTGCGACTAGCGGTTATGGCAGGGAGCAGTACTTC CAWSATSGYGREQYF
TRBJ2-6 TRBV16 TRBD1 - TGTGCCAGCAGCCCGGGACAGAACTCTGGGGCCAACGTCCTGACTTTC CASSPGQNSGANVLTF
TRBJ2-5 TRBV27 - - TGTGCCAGCAGTCCCCGGGCCAACAGGGAGACCCAGTACTTC CASSPRANRETQYF
TRBJ1-5 TRBV5-1 - - TGCGCCAGCAGCTACGCTATAGATCAGCCCCAGCATTTT CASSYAIDQPQHF
TRBJ2-7 TRBV5-4 - - TGTGCCAGCAGCCAAAGGCCCGACCACGAGCAGTACTTC CASSQRPDHEQYF
TRBJ1-3 TRBV19 - once TGTGCCAGTAGTATCGCAGGCAGTATCACTGGAAACACCATATATTTT CASSIAGSITGNTIYF
TRBJ1-4 TRBV9 TRBD1 - TGTGCCAGCAGCGTAGTAGAGGGACAGGGGCCTCCTAATGAAAAACTGTTTTTT CASSVVEGQGPPNEKLFF
TRBJ2-6 TRBV5-4 TRBD1 few TGTGCCAGCAGCCTGGGACAGGAGTCTGGGGCCAACGTCCTGACTTTC CASSLGQESGANVLTF
TRBJ1-2 TRBV6-6 TRBD1 - TGTGCCAGCAGTTACCCGACAGGGATTAAGCATGGCTACACCTTC CASSYPTGIKHGYTF
TRBJ2-2 TRBV9 - few TGTGCCAGCAGCGTAGGGGCGGAGTCCGGGGAGCTGTTTTTT CASSVGAESGELFF
TRBJ2-4 TRBV28 TRBD2 - TGTGCCAGCAGCCTTAGCGGGAGTCGAAACATTCAGTACTTC CASSLSGSRNIQYF
TRBJ2-1 TRBV10-1 - - TGCGCCAGCAGCGACAATACCCCATCGGGATATGAGCAGTTCTTC CASSDNTPSGYEQFF
TRBJ1-6 TRBV5-1 - - TGCGCCAGCAGCCCGAGCCCCTATAATTCACCCCTCCACTTT CASSPSPYNSPLHF
TRBJ1-1 TRBV29-1 - - TGCAGCGCCGGTGCGGATTACGGGAACACTGAAGCTTTCTTT CSAGADYGNTEAFF
TRBJ2-2 TRBV2 - - TGTGCCAGCAGTCCCCGGTGGGGTCGGGACACCGGGGAGCTGTTTTTT CASSPRWGRDTGELFF
TRBJ2-1 TRBV5-1 TRBD2 - TGCGCCAGCAGCATAGGACTAGCGGGATATAATGAGCAGTTCTTC CASSIGLAGYNEQFF
TRBJ2-1 TRBV10-3 TRBD2 - TGTGCCATCAGTGAGTCCCTAGCGGGATGGCCTGAGCAGTTCTTC CAISESLAGWPEQFF
TRBJ2-5 TRBV5-5 - - TGTGCCAGCAGCTTTACGCGATCCCAAGAGACCCAGTACTTC CASSFTRSQETQYF
TRBJ1-2 TRBV28 TRBD1 few TGTGCCAGCCTCGGACAGGGATCCGACCGGACTAACTATGGCTACACCTTC CASLGQGSDRTNYGYTF
TRBJ1-1 TRBV5-1 - - TGCGCCAGCAGCTTGGACCTCGGAGACACTGAAGCTTTCTTT CASSLDLGDTEAFF
TRBJ2-7 TRBV28 - once TGTGCCAGCCGGATGGGGGGGGCACCTTACGAGCAGTACTTC CASRMGGAPYEQYF
TRBJ2-1 TRBV11-2 TRBD2 few TGTGCCAGCAGCTCACGGACTAGCGGATTCTCCTACAATGAGCAGTTCTTC CASSSRTSGFSYNEQFF
TRBJ2-1 TRBV14 TRBD2 - TGTGCCAGCAGCCAGACCGGGTCTAGCGGGAGTAATGAGCAGTTCTTC CASSQTGSSGSNEQFF
TRBJ1-5 TRBV5-1 TRBD1 - TGCGCCAGCAGCCTCATGACAGGGGATCAGCCCCAGCATTTT CASSLMTGDQPQHF
TRBJ1-1 TRBV4-2 - many TGTGCCAGCAGCCAAAAGGAGGGGTGGGACACTGAAGCTTTCTTT CASSQKEGWDTEAFF
TRBJ2-2 TRBV5-1 - - TGCGCCAGCAGCTCAAGGGGCACGGGCACCGGGGAGCTGTTTTTT CASSSRGTGTGELFF
TRBJ1-5 TRBV2 TRBD1 few TGTGCCAGCAGTACCGGGACAGGAGGCCAGCCCCAGCATTTT CASSTGTGGQPQHF
TRBJ2-7 TRBV7-8 TRBD1 few TGTGCCAGCACCCTTGGGACAGGGGGGGGCTACGAGCAGTACTTC CASTLGTGGGYEQYF
TRBJ2-7 TRBV25-1 - - TGTGCCAGCAGTGAATCTAGTAGTATCGGGCCAGCCTACGAGCAGTACTTC CASSESSSIGPAYEQYF
TRBJ2-2 TRBV6-5 - - TGTGCCAGCACCCCTGGGCTCCTCGGGGAGCTGTTTTTT CASTPGLLGELFF
TRBJ2-5 TRBV28 TRBD1 - TGTGCCAGCAGTCCAGGGGGCAGGGAGGAGACCCAGTACTTC CASSPGGREETQYF
TRBJ2-7 TRBV5-1 TRBD2 few TGCGCCAGCAGCTTGCGGACTAGCGGGACCTCGGCCCTTTACGAGCAGTACTTC CASSLRTSGTSALYEQYF
TRBJ1-1 TRBV7-8 - many TGTGCCAGCAGCTTAGGAGGGACGCCTCGCCGGGAGGCTTTCTTT CASSLGGTPRREAFF
TRBJ2-7 TRBV5-6 - - TGTGCCAGCAGCTCCTGGACAGCAGCCTACGAGCAGTACTTC CASSSWTAAYEQYF
TRBJ2-7 TRBV5-4 - - TGTGCCAGCAGCCCGGACATAACGACAGGCTACGAGCAGTACTTC CASSPDITTGYEQYF
TRBJ1-2 TRBV14 - - TGTGCCAGCAGCCCTGGGCCAAGGGAGGGCTACACCTTC CASSPGPREGYTF
TRBJ2-5 TRBV6-5 - - TGTGCCAGCAGTTGGCGAGGAGGGGAGACCCAGTACTTC CASSWRGGETQYF
TRBJ1-4 TRBV4-1 - - TGCGCCAGCAGCCAGCAGGTCCCCCAGGGGTCTGAAAAACTGTTTTTT CASSQQVPQGSEKLFF